A selection of T cell receptor beta chains follows, all from one sample in a study of Graves' ophthalmopathy and Graves' hyperthyroidism. A single record per CDR3 protein comes from TCRdb applying MiXCR to the multiplex PCR reads. The table includes about 480,000 distinct CDR3 sequences, roughly 14% detected once. The specimen sequenced was blood. The receptors originated from a woman aged 25 to 39 with Graves' ophthalmopathy. The CDR3 runs from the conserved cysteine through the conserved F or W. Fields, in order: J gene, V gene, clone size, CDR3 protein. Clone size is stated in some rows and not others, as once, few, many or a class when expanded.

J: TRBJ1-2
V: TRBV12-3/TRBV12-4
size: many
CDR3: CASRDRGGRNYGYTF

J: TRBJ2-5
V: TRBV4-1
size: many
CDR3: CASSQARTGGQETQYF

J: TRBJ1-1
V: TRBV10-3
size: many
CDR3: CASGQGKTEAFF

J: TRBJ1-2
V: TRBV30
size: many
CDR3: CAWTQFIANYGYTF

J: TRBJ1-5
V: TRBV12-3/TRBV12-4
size: -
CDR3: CASTLQVNQPQHF

J: TRBJ1-6
V: TRBV27
size: -
CDR3: CASSLSGGGSPLHF

J: TRBJ1-1
V: TRBV9
size: few
CDR3: CASSVEGPNGNTEAFF

J: TRBJ1-2
V: TRBV28
size: many
CDR3: CASRPQWEGYTF

J: TRBJ1-3
V: TRBV28
size: -
CDR3: CASGRSGVGNTIYF

J: TRBJ2-5
V: TRBV6-5
size: many
CDR3: CASIRSNQETQYF

J: TRBJ1-2
V: TRBV5-5
size: few
CDR3: CASSLAARANYGYTF

J: TRBJ1-5
V: TRBV11-2
size: -
CDR3: CASTRARQGRTQPQHF

J: TRBJ2-5
V: TRBV27
size: many
CDR3: CASSLGWGRVETQYF

J: TRBJ2-5
V: TRBV28
size: many
CDR3: CASSLDLLADWGKETQYF

J: TRBJ2-7
V: TRBV10-3
size: -
CDR3: CAGADFRGPSYEQYF

J: TRBJ2-2
V: TRBV28
size: many
CDR3: CASSSLRGANTGELFF

J: TRBJ1-1
V: TRBV14
size: many
CDR3: CASSQFGTMNTEAFF

J: TRBJ1-2
V: TRBV24-1
size: many
CDR3: CATSDLSHKRGYTF

J: TRBJ2-2
V: TRBV2
size: many
CDR3: CASRGLAGGPGELFF

J: TRBJ1-2
V: TRBV7-8
size: many
CDR3: CASSSGTIVGYTF

J: TRBJ2-7
V: TRBV4-1
size: many
CDR3: CASSQGFLASLYEQYF

J: TRBJ2-2
V: TRBV19
size: -
CDR3: CASPSGGTGELFF

J: TRBJ2-7
V: TRBV18
size: many
CDR3: CASSPPTGDEQYF

J: TRBJ2-7
V: TRBV20-1
size: many
CDR3: CSARDQFSYEQYF

J: TRBJ2-7
V: TRBV6-2/TRBV6-3
size: many
CDR3: CASSWSGGGEQYF

J: TRBJ1-1
V: TRBV14
size: -
CDR3: CASSQWRGYTEASF